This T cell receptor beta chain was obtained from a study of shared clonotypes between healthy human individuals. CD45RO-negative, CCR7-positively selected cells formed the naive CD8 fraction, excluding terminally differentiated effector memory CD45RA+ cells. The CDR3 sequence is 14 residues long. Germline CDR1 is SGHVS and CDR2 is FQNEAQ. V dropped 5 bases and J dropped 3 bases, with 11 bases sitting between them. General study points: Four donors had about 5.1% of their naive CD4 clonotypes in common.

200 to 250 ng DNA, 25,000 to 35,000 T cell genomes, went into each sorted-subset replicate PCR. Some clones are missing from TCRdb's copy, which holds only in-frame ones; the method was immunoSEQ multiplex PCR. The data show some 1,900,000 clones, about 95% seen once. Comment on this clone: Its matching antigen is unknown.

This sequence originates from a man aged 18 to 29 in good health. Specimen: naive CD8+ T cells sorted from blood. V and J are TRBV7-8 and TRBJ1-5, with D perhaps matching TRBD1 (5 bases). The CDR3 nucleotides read TGTGCCAGCAGCACGGGACCGTACAATCAGCCCCAGCATTTT. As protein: CASSTGPYNQPQHF.